The following is a TCR beta chain sequence with its context. Libraries were prepared by immunoSEQ multiplex PCR; TCRdb keeps only in-frame clonotypes and omits some of them. This table holds some 180,000 clones, roughly 86% found once. Recruits, aged roughly 18 to 100 years, lived in 25 or so US areas. The data belong to a study of blood T cell repertoires in COVID-19. Study overall: In Cohort 3, a recovered donor had either two negative PCRs, clearance, or symptom resolution.

The CDR3 covers 14 residues. V was trimmed by 4 bases and J by 6 bases, leaving 15 bases between them. The germline CDR1 and CDR2 sequences are ENHRY and SYGVKD. Sequencing was carried out using PBMCs or T cells enriched from blood (not recorded which). This chain joins TRBV10-3 and TRBJ1-1; D gene uncertain. This clonotype was sampled from a woman aged 40 to 50 in a cohort exposed to, infected with or recovered from COVID-19 (not recorded which). The CDR3 spells CAISGASRGPEAFF. CDR3 coding DNA: TGTGCCATCAGTGGCGCCTCGAGAGGCCCTGAAGCTTTCTTT.